These 4 T cell receptor beta chains share one sample of origin, sequenced in a study of cytomegalovirus exposure and HLA in healthy donors (dated by TCRdb to about 2017). Library method: the immunoSEQ multiplex PCR assay. The multiplex PCR relied on a mix of 60 forward primers for TCR Vbeta segments and 13 reverse primers for TCR Jbeta segments. Sourced from immuneACCESS, this table was stored by TCRdb with only in-frame sequences that have V and J called. A share of the clones is absent; for the studies checked, an unresolved V gene accounts for under half, and the remainder has no known explanation. The sample table lists approximately 110,000 clones, approximately 80% of them with a count of one. Approximately 1.2% of the sample belongs to the ten largest clones. Sequenced input: PBMCs. The receptors stem from a man aged 25-45 years in good health and CMV-seronegative.

The chain links TRBV2 to TRBJ2-7, with 13 bases matching TRBD2. The V gene end was trimmed by 7 bases and the J gene end by 9 bases; junction bases not matched to a gene: 9. The germline V gene encodes CDR1 SNHLY and CDR2 FYNNEI. The CDR3 has 14 amino acids. In nucleotides, the CDR3 is TGTGCCAGCACTACACTAGCGGGAGGGCCCTCGCAGTACTTC. Translating it yields CASTTLAGGPSQYF.

The chain joins TRBV28 to TRBJ2-7, with a weak D call TRBD1 (7 bases). The germline V gene has CDR1 MDHEN and CDR2 SYDVKM. Trimming pared 4 bases from V and 6 bases from J, leaving 22 bases between. The CDR3 runs to 16 residues. CDR3 in amino acids: CASSSQSRGRWAEQYF. CDR3 nucleotides: TGTGCCAGCAGTTCGCAAAGCAGGGGGAGGTGGGCCGAGCAGTACTTC. The variable domain in full, completed from reference TRBV28 and TRBJ2-7, reads DVKVTQSSRYLVKRTGEKVFLECVQDMDHENMFWYRQDPGLGLRLIYFSYDVKMKEKGDIPEGYSVSREKKERFSLILESASTNQTSMYLCASSSQSRGRWAEQYFGPGTRLTVT.

The J gene is TRBJ2-2, the V gene TRBV21-1; the D call TRBD1 from the table was never checked on the DNA. TRBV21-1 is shown as a pseudogene. CDR3 length equals 18 residues. This CDR3 reads CASSKMDRGQTNTGELFF. The CDR3 bases are TGTGCCAGCAGCAAAATGGACAGGGGACAAACGAACACCGGGGAGCTGTTTTTT.

The rearrangement joins TRBV6-6 to TRBJ1-5, with D possibly TRBD1 on 5 matching bases. Germline CDR1 is MNHNY and CDR2 is SVGAGI (reference sequence). The CDR3 loop spans 16 amino acids. Trimming stripped 6 bases from V and 9 bases from J, with 24 bases between. The CDR3 DNA reads TGTGCCAGCAGACGCGGGGCCTCCGGACCCTCGGGGCCCCAGCATTTT. It translates to CASRRGASGPSGPQHF.